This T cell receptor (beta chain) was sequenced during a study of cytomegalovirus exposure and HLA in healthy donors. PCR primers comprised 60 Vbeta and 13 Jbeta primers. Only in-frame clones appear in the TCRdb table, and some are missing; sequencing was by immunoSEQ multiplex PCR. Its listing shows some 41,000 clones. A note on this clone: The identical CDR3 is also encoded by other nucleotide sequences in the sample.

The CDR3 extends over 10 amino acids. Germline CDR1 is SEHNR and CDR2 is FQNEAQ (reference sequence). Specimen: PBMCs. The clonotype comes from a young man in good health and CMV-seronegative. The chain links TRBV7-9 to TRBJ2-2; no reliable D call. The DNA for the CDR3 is TGTGCAAGTCAGGCAGGGGAGCTGTTTTTT. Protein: CASQAGELFF.